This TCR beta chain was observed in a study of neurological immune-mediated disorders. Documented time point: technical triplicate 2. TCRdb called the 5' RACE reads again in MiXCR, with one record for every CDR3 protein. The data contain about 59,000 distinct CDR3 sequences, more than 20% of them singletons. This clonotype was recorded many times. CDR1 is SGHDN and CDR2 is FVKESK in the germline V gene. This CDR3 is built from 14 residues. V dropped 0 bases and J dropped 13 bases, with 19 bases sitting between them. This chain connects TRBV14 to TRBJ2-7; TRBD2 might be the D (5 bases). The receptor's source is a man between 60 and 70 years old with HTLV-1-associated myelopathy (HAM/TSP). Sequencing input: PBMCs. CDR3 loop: CASSQDKKVERLYF. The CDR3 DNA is TGTGCCAGCAGCCAAGATAAAAAGGTTGAGCGGCTTTACTTC.